This TCR beta chain appears in the sequencing data of a study of cytomegalovirus exposure and HLA in healthy donors. The PCR was carried out with 60 Vbeta primers and 13 Jbeta primers. Sequenced by immunoSEQ multiplex PCR; TCRdb stores in-frame clones only, minus some. Among 75,000 to 90,000 clones, approximately 80% were seen once, and the ten largest hold 3% to 3.5%. Study conclusions and caveats: Among TCR beta chains of equal frequency, HLA-associated ones were more clonally expanded in a later analysis. The authors later linked a missense DCLRE1C variant to TCR beta V- and J-gene trimming. Serostatus for CMV was the only available immune exposure information.

This CDR3 contains 13 residues. CDR1 is MNHEY, CDR2 SVGAGI, per germline. The trim removed 5 bases at V and 6 bases at J, leaving 3 bases unmatched. Points on this clone: Its antigen remains unknown.

The receptor's source is a man between 50 and 59 years old in good health and CMV-seronegative. Sample: PBMCs. This rearrangement joins TRBV6-5 to TRBJ1-5; 8 bases are a match to TRBD1. CDR3 loop: CASSVDRGQPQHF. The CDR3 bases are TGTGCCAGCAGTGTAGACAGGGGTCAGCCCCAGCATTTT.